This T cell receptor beta chain was documented in a study of shared clonotypes between healthy human individuals (dated by TCRdb to about 2020). The study in broad terms: The cohort included three men and two women between 18 and 49 years of age. Blood TCR repertoires of four to six healthy adults were deeply sequenced to estimate repertoire size and the extent of clonotype sharing between individuals. To increase sequencing depth and limit assay-specific biases, different laboratories used diverse techniques to prepare libraries and sequence TCR repertoires. Each donor's leukapheresis produced roughly between roughly 0.94 and 9.5 billion PBMCs. For each donor, CD4 naive and CD4 memory were each given three plates, CD8 naive was given two plates, and CD8 memory was given one plate.

TCR CDR3 regions were amplified from genomic DNA by multiplex PCR using the deep immunoSEQ assay. For each cell subset, the extracted genomic DNA was distributed evenly across all wells of several immunoSEQ 96-well plates, and each plate served as one replicate. For sorted subsets, around 0.2 ug of genomic DNA, equivalent to some 33,000 T cell genomes, went into each replicate PCR. Purified libraries were quantified with a Qubit 3.0 fluorometer, sized on a Bioanalyzer 2100, and re-quantified with the KAPA Library Quantification kit. Each immunoSEQ 96-well plate was sequenced on its own single-read 150-cycle Illumina NextSeq 550 flow cell. Per the original workflow: The immunoSEQ output contained only junctional sequences without quality scores, so filtering could not match that applied to full-length reads. Sequences were annotated with PyIR, a Python wrapper for IgBLAST v1.9, using IMGT germline references to assign V/J genes and CDR3. Any read was removed if the V/J assignment was weak (E-value above 1e-6), the CDR3 was missing, or the read contained stop codons, out-of-frame junctions, or ambiguous translated residues. V3J clonotypes were defined by identical inferred V gene, J gene, and CDR3 amino acid sequence. The percentage overlap between two repertoires was calculated by dividing the number of shared unique clonotypes by the size of the smaller repertoire. Richness of each repertoire was evaluated using RTK rarefaction, the Chao1 estimator, and Recon v2.1 estimates of unobserved clonotypes. Generation probabilities were computed with OLGA for all TCRbeta clonotypes obtained by the gDNA method from a few donors. The table comes from immuneACCESS by way of TCRdb, which keeps in-frame sequences with V and J called. Part of the clones is missing from these tables; in studies checked, under half for an unresolved V gene and the rest for unknown reasons. V and J calls and clone size are as listed in that table; D and trimming were resolved from the DNA. For this sample the table gives about 2.1 million clones, of which roughly 95% were detected only once. 1.5% to 2% of the sample comes from the top ten.

The study at large found these results: Based on pairwise subsampling, the degree of clonotype sharing among donors was expected to be affected by sequencing depth. Sampling was restricted to blood, and TCR repertoires in tissue are likely to differ from TCR repertoires in blood. Even with the large sequencing depth, rarefaction of the sorted-subset datasets indicated that sequencing was incomplete. The genetic and exposure-history diversity represented was limited by the small number of donors. About 5% of naive CD4, approximately 3.7% of naive CD8, approximately 2% of memory CD4, and 0.4% of memory CD8 clonotypes were shared across a few donors. Naive subsets generally had larger estimated clonotype richness than memory subsets. Higher generation probabilities were observed for clonotypes shared by all four sorted-subset donors than for non-shared clonotypes.

The CDR3 runs 15 amino acids, cysteine and phenylalanine included. The CDR3 DNA has 45 bases and is translated from base 1. CDR1 and CDR2, per the germline V gene, are MGHRA and YSYEKL. The germline ends are 14 bases apart after V is trimmed by 3 bases and J by 3 bases. CD8 naive samples were CD45RO-negative cells positively selected for CCR7, giving a CD45RA+CCR7+ population that excluded TemRA cells. Healthy HIV-negative adults with no recently reported acute infections or vaccinations were included as donors. Every donor was a Caucasian adult living in Nashville, Tennessee, USA. After blood collection by leukapheresis, PBMCs were isolated using Ficoll-Histopaque density gradient centrifugation and then cryopreserved in the vapor phase of liquid nitrogen. Purity and quantity of every magnetically sorted T cell population were checked by analytical flow cytometry. Genomic DNA was isolated from each sorted fraction and quantified by UV absorbance on a Nanodrop 2000c.

Notes on this clone: The clone's antigen remains unknown. Base qualities were left out, and no much larger clone turns up one base away.

Sequencing input: naive CD8+ T cells from PBMCs. What this sample's cell subset or site label stands for: CD45RA+CCR7+. The receptor was isolated from a man aged 18-30 years in good health. Some clones in this sample may be carry-over from other donors' samples. The rearranged segments are TRBV4-1 and TRBJ2-5; TRBD2 is a weak D gene call, 7 bases matching. The DNA sequence is given as TGCGCCAGCAGCCACCCCAGAGGGGGGGAAGAGACCCAGTACTTC. This encodes CASSHPRGGEETQYF.